This T cell receptor delta chain was documented in a study of γδ T cells in repeated Plasmodium falciparum infection. Turning to the study itself: Four controlled malaria infections with P. falciparum NF54 spanned roughly 590 days. General study findings and limits: Malian children's Vdelta2-negative repertoires appeared more expanded and less diverse than Australians'.

Vgamma9/Vdelta2+ and Vdelta2-negative gammadelta T cells were flow-sorted from PBMC for bulk sequencing. This clone showed up just a few times. Its specificity is unknown. This likely traces to a read error, being one base from a far larger clone. Other nucleotide sequences in the sample specify the same CDR3. TCRdb re-identified clones in the multiplex PCR reads via CATT. Of 55,000 to 70,000 delta-chain clones listed, over 1.5% were seen once; the top ten hold roughly 15%. V lost 5 bases and J 6 bases, leaving 28 bases between the germline ends. This CDR3 is 16 amino acids long. CDR1 and CDR2 from the germline V gene are TVYSNPD and GDNSRS (reference sequence).

The gene calls are TRDV3 and TRDJ1; D possibly uses TRDD1 or TRDD3 (5 bases each). The sequence came from a pool of human donors (malaria-infected and uninfected, not separated). Source material: gamma-delta T cells from blood. CDR3 residues: CANRDYLGDTGNKLIF. In DNA form, the CDR3 reads TGTGCCAATAGAGACTACCTGGGAGATACAGGCAATAAACTCATCTTT.